Here is one T cell receptor (beta chain) with its context. Different DNA sequences within this sample yield the same CDR3. V was cut by 2 bases and J by 2 bases, with 7 bases left in between. Per the germline V gene, CDR1 is LGHNA and CDR2 is YSLEER. The CDR3 covers 14 residues. Assay: immunoSEQ multiplex PCR; the TCRdb copy retains only in-frame clones and omits some. The sample shows some 1.4 million clones, around 95% of them seen only once. This specimen comes from a study of shared clonotypes between healthy human individuals. The V call is TRBV4-3, the J call TRBJ1-5, with D possibly being TRBD1 (6 bases). This TCR was recovered from a man aged 25-45 years in good health. Sequencing was carried out using naive CD4+ T cells sorted from blood. The subset is: CD45RA+ positively selected. CDR3: CASSQRTGNQPQHF. The CDR3 DNA reads TGCGCCAGCAGCCAAAGGACAGGCAATCAGCCCCAGCATTTT.